The next 32 T cell receptor beta chains were all read from a single sample in a study of shared clonotypes between healthy human individuals. Sequencing used immunoSEQ multiplex PCR; TCRdb keeps in-frame clones, though not all of them. This repertoire shows more than 2,000,000 clones, around 94% found once; its top ten account for roughly 0.15%. Sequences were obtained from naive CD4+ T cells sorted from blood. Sample subset: CD45RA+ positively selected. These receptors were taken from a man aged 18 to 35 in good health.

DNA of the CDR3: TGTGCCAGTAGTTTCCAGGGAAGCTCCTACGAGCAGTACTTC. Residues: CASSFQGSSYEQYF. This chain uses TRBV19 with TRBJ2-7, with a tentative D call TRBD1 (5 bases). The CDR3 runs to 14 residues. The V gene lost 5 bases and the J gene lost 0 bases, with 11 bases spanning the gap. Germline loops: CDR1 LNHDA, CDR2 SQIVND (reference sequence). Looking up the rest from reference TRBV19 and TRBJ2-7 gives the full variable domain: DGGITQSPKYLFRKEGQNVTLSCEQNLNHDAMYWYRQDPGQGLRLIYYSQIVNDFQKGDIAEGYSVSREKKESFPLTVTSAQKNPTAFYLCASSFQGSSYEQYFGPGTRLTVT.

The chain has TRBV7-8 and TRBJ1-2, with 7 bases identical to TRBD1. CDR1 is SGHVS, CDR2 FQNEAQ, per germline. After removal of 6 bases from V and 7 bases from J, the junction contained 11 bases not matched to a gene. The CDR3 spans 14 residues. The CDR3, as DNA: TGTGCCAGCAGTTTTCTGAGGGGACAGACTGGCTACACCTTC. This encodes CASSFLRGQTGYTF.

The chain employs TRBV18 and TRBJ1-5; TRBD1 might be the D (6 bases). The CDR3 consists of 15 residues. The V gene lost 4 bases and the J gene lost 4 bases, with 14 bases spanning the gap. CDR1 is KGHSH and CDR2 is LQKENI in the germline V gene. Written as DNA, the CDR3 is TGTGCCAGCTCACTCAATACAGGGTTGAATCAGCCCCAGCATTTT. Translation: CASSLNTGLNQPQHF.

The genes are TRBV4-1 and TRBJ2-2, with 12 nucleotides matching TRBD2. Germline V CDR1 and CDR2: MGHRA, YSYEKL. The CDR3 consists of 17 residues. Trimming took 2 bases from V and 4 from J; bases not matched to a gene: 5. DNA for the CDR3: TGCGCCAGCAGCCAACGAAAGACTAGCGGGGGCACCGGGGAGCTGTTTTTT. Its translation: CASSQRKTSGGTGELFF.

Points on this clone: The junction shows a germline mismatch at one end, possibly a read error. V gene TRBV7-7 combines with J gene TRBJ2-1, with D tentatively TRBD2 (5 bases). Germline V gene sequence: CDR1 SSHAT, CDR2 FNYEAQ (reference sequence). The CDR3 length is 15 residues. CDR3 in amino acids: CASSLAHGLYNEQFF. Written as DNA, the CDR3 is TGTGCTAGCAGCTTAGCGCACGGCTTGTACAATGAGCAGTTCTTC.

The chain recombines TRBV30 with TRBJ1-3; D is uncertain. The CDR3 loop spans 14 amino acids. Germline values: CDR1 GTSNPN, CDR2 SVGIG (reference sequence). Trimming took off 5 bases at V and 0 bases at J, with 11 bases between the two ends. This CDR3 is CAWFDPFSGNTIYF. The CDR3, as DNA: TGTGCCTGGTTTGATCCCTTCTCTGGAAACACCATATATTTT.

The sample holds one count of this clone. This chain connects TRBV18 to TRBJ1-2, with D maybe TRBD1 (5 bases). The CDR3 has 14 amino acids. Germline V lookup: CDR1 KGHSH, CDR2 LQKENI. Deletions cut 3 bases from V and 3 bases from J, with 11 bases between. CDR3 sequence: CASSPARGDYGYTF. The DNA for the CDR3 is TGTGCCAGCTCACCGGCTCGGGGCGACTATGGCTACACCTTC.

In the case of this clone: Other DNA sequences within the sample encode an identical CDR3. The V call is TRBV28, the J call TRBJ1-1; D is possibly TRBD1 (6 bases). The germline V gene encodes CDR1 MDHEN and CDR2 SYDVKM. The CDR3 is made up of 15 amino acids. V was cut by 2 bases and J by 0 bases, with 10 bases left in between. The CDR3 region is CASSLGGLMNTEAFF. CDR3 nucleotides: TGTGCCAGCAGTTTAGGGGGGCTGATGAACACTGAAGCTTTCTTT.

V and J are TRBV18 and TRBJ1-1; 11 nucleotides agree with TRBD1. CDR3 size: 13 residues. Per the germline V gene, CDR1 is KGHSH and CDR2 is LQKENI. The V segment lost 4 bases and the J segment 12 bases; nucleotides outside the gene matches: 7. The CDR3 DNA sequence: TGTGCCAGCTCACTGGACAGGGGGCGCGAAACTTTCTTT. Its protein product is CASSLDRGRETFF.

The chain recombines TRBV4-1 with TRBJ2-7; TRBD1 is a possible D gene (6 bases). This CDR3 region has 14 residues. V shed 4 bases and J shed 2 bases, with 12 bases lying between them. Germline CDR1 is MGHRA and CDR2 is YSYEKL. Written as DNA, the CDR3 is TGCGCCAGCAGCCCTGGGGACATAGCCTACGAGCAGTACTTC. Its protein is CASSPGDIAYEQYF.

This chain joins TRBV7-8 and TRBJ2-7; TRBD1 agrees at 8 bases. Germline trimming cut 1 base from V and 5 bases from J; bases unmatched to any gene: 10. CDR3 length equals 16 residues. In germline, CDR1 is SGHVS, CDR2 FQNEAQ. CDR3 DNA: TGTGCCAGCAGCTTAGGTCGGCAGGGGGCAAAGAACGAGCAGTACTTC. Translated: CASSLGRQGAKNEQYF. Filled out from reference TRBV7-8 and TRBJ2-7, the complete variable domain reads GAGVSQSPRYKVAKRGQDVALRCDPISGHVSLFWYQQALGQGPEFLTYFQNEAQLDKSGLPSDRFFAERPEGSVSTLKIQRTQQEDSAVYLCASSLGRQGAKNEQYFGPGTRLTVT.

On this clone itself: In the same sample, other DNA sequences code for this CDR3. The rearrangement links TRBV11-3 to TRBJ2-7; D ambiguous. In germline, CDR1 is SGHNT, CDR2 YENEEA. Between the trimmed V and J ends, which lost 0 bases and 6 bases, there was a span of 6 bases. The CDR3 has 12 residues. For the CDR3, the DNA is TGTGCCAGCAGCTTAGACCGCGGCGAGCAGTACTTC. The encoded protein is CASSLDRGEQYF.

The chain combines TRBV6-5 with TRBJ1-1; no clear D. The CDR3 covers 12 residues. The V gene lost 6 bases and the J gene lost 4 bases, with 9 bases spanning the gap. CDR1 and CDR2 from the germline V gene are MNHEY and SVGAGI. The CDR3 region is CASSNGPTEAFF. The CDR3 coding sequence is TGTGCCAGCAGCAACGGGCCCACTGAAGCTTTCTTT.

V and J are TRBV6-5 and TRBJ1-5; D ambiguous. V shed 4 bases and J shed 1 base, with 8 bases lying between them. Germline CDR1 and CDR2: MNHEY and SVGAGI. The CDR3 runs 14 residues. This CDR3 reads CASSFLTSNQPQHF. CDR3 bases: TGTGCCAGCAGTTTTTTAACGAGCAATCAGCCCCAGCATTTT.

The chain recombines TRBV5-3 with TRBJ2-7; maybe TRBD1 (6 bases). TRBV5-3 is treated as an ORF (open reading frame) with a function not yet certain. The V end lost 3 bases, the J end lost 2 bases, and 12 bases lay between the germline ends. The CDR3 has 14 amino acids. The DNA for the CDR3 is TGTGCCAGAAGCTCCGAGGGGGAAACCTACGAGCAGTACTTC. Translating gives CARSSEGETYEQYF.

The chain combines TRBV27 with TRBJ1-4; D perhaps matches TRBD1 (5 bases). The CDR3 runs to 14 residues. Germline CDR1 reads MNHEY; CDR2 reads SMNVEV (reference sequence). The germline V and J ends were trimmed by 2 bases and 7 bases, with 11 bases remaining between them. CDR3 in amino acids: CASSLESRGEKLFF. For the CDR3, the DNA is TGTGCCAGCAGTTTAGAGAGTAGGGGTGAAAAACTGTTTTTT.

V is TRBV18 and J is TRBJ1-1; 9 nucleotides line up with TRBD1. This CDR3 spans 16 amino acids. Germline V gene sequence: CDR1 KGHSH, CDR2 LQKENI. V trimming: 2 bases; J trimming: 6 bases; junction bases outside the gene matches: 10. Here the CDR3 DNA reads TGTGCCAGCTCACCAGGACAGGGGTTGGACCGGCCTGAAGCTTTCTTT. Translation gives CASSPGQGLDRPEAFF.

The chain combines TRBV9 with TRBJ2-2, with 8 bases matching TRBD1. Germline CDR1 is SGDLS and CDR2 is YYNGEE. V was pared by 2 bases and J by 6 bases, with 3 bases of the junction left unmatched. CDR3 length: 14 residues. CDR3: CASSVGTGAGELFF. DNA for the CDR3: TGTGCCAGCAGCGTTGGGACAGGAGCCGGGGAGCTGTTTTTT.

This rearrangement joins TRBV5-1 to TRBJ1-2; D is uncertain. CDR3 length: 14 amino acids. Germline V CDR1 and CDR2: SGHRS, YFSETQ. V shed 4 bases and J shed 3 bases, with 13 bases lying between them. DNA for the CDR3: TGCGCCAGCAGCACCGCGTCGACGCACTATGGCTACACCTTC. This encodes CASSTASTHYGYTF.

The chain combines TRBV27 with TRBJ1-3; the D gene is possibly TRBD1 (6 bases). The CDR3 covers 13 residues. V lost 6 bases and J 6 bases, leaving 12 bases between the germline ends. From germline, CDR1 is MNHEY and CDR2 SMNVEV (reference sequence). The CDR3 DNA sequence: TGTGCCAGCAGCCCTAGGGGGGAAAACACCATATATTTT. Amino acids: CASSPRGENTIYF.

This sequence joins TRBV4-2 and TRBJ2-3; 11 nucleotides agree with TRBD2. Germline-derived CDR1 and CDR2 are LGHNA and YNFKEQ. The CDR3 has 17 residues. The V and J ends lost 4 bases and 2 bases, in that order; junction bases with no gene match: 8. The DNA of the CDR3 is TGTGCCAGCAGCCCCCTTACTAGCGGGGGCCCCACAGATACGCAGTATTTT. This gives the protein CASSPLTSGGPTDTQYF.

The chain has TRBV18 and TRBJ2-5; TRBD1 matches 7 bases. CDR1 is KGHSH and CDR2 is LQKENI in the germline V gene. V trimming: 5 bases; J trimming: 6 bases; junction bases outside the gene matches: 12. CDR3 size: 15 residues. In DNA form, the CDR3 reads TGTGCCAGCTCAGACCAAACAGGGGCCCCTCAGACCCAGTACTTC. This encodes CASSDQTGAPQTQYF.

The table lists this clone with a few counts. The genes are TRBV14 and TRBJ1-2; 9 nucleotides line up with TRBD1. The CDR3 length is 14 residues. CDR1 is SGHDN and CDR2 is FVKESK in the germline V gene. V trimming: 4 bases; J trimming: 8 bases; junction bases outside the gene matches: 8. This CDR3 reads CASSPRDRAKGYTF. In DNA form, the CDR3 reads TGTGCCAGCAGCCCCCGGGACAGGGCGAAGGGCTACACCTTC.

The chain links TRBV6-6 to TRBJ2-5; D call uncertain. With 4 bases removed from V and 3 bases from J, the gap between germline ends came to 15 bases. This CDR3 is built from 15 residues. CDR1 MNHNY and CDR2 SVGAGI come from the germline V gene (reference sequence). The CDR3 nucleotides read TGTGCCAGCAGTTGGCAGCAGGACGGTGAAGAGACCCAGTACTTC. This gives the protein CASSWQQDGEETQYF.

In the case of this clone: One end of the junction fails to match germline, which may point to a read error. The genes are TRBV7-7 and TRBJ2-2; no definite D call. Germline values: CDR1 SSHAT, CDR2 FNYEAQ (reference sequence). The CDR3 loop spans 15 amino acids. The CDR3 here is CASSLALGNTGELFF. The CDR3 DNA reads as TGTGCTAGCAGCTTAGCTTTAGGGAACACCGGGGAGCTGTTTTTT.

The V gene is TRBV9, the J gene TRBJ2-7; 10 bases align to TRBD2. V dropped 4 bases and J dropped 3; count of bases not matched to a gene: 7. CDR1 is SGDLS, CDR2 YYNGEE, per germline. This CDR3 is 15 amino acids long. The CDR3 region has the DNA TGTGCCAGCAGCCCTCGAGCGGGAGGGGGCTACGAGCAGTACTTC. It yields the protein CASSPRAGGGYEQYF.

The J gene is TRBJ2-2, the V gene TRBV4-3, with D hard to call. Germline V gene sequence: CDR1 LGHNA, CDR2 YSLEER. Trimming left V 0 bases short and J 0 bases short, with 5 bases between. CDR3 length: 15 amino acids. In DNA, the CDR3 is TGCGCCAGCAGCCAAGAGAGGACGAACACCGGGGAGCTGTTTTTT. Translation gives CASSQERTNTGELFF.

The V call is TRBV4-3, the J call TRBJ1-1; possible D gene TRBD1, 5 bases. Trimming left V 0 bases short and J 1 base short, with 9 bases between. This CDR3 comprises 15 residues. CDR1 is LGHNA and CDR2 is YSLEER in the germline V gene. The CDR3 sequence is CASSQEAGTNTEAFF. In nucleotides, the CDR3 is TGCGCCAGCAGCCAAGAGGCAGGGACGAACACTGAAGCTTTCTTT.

The genes are TRBV30 and TRBJ2-1, with 10 bases aligning to TRBD1. The ends lost 2 bases at V and 7 bases at J; junction bases unmatched: 11. Per the germline V gene, CDR1 is GTSNPN and CDR2 is SVGIG (reference sequence). The CDR3 covers 16 residues. Here the CDR3 reads CAWSPTGGVFGNEQFF. CDR3 sequence (DNA): TGTGCCTGGAGTCCGACAGGGGGCGTCTTCGGGAATGAGCAGTTCTTC.

Regarding this clone: A read error may produce the germline difference seen at one junction end. The V gene is TRBV7-7, the J gene TRBJ2-1, with TRBD1 matching over 9 bases. Germline lookup yields CDR1 SSHAT and CDR2 FNYEAQ (reference sequence). The CDR3 is made up of 16 amino acids. In DNA, the CDR3 is TGTGCTAGCAGCCAGGGACAGGGTCCCTCCTACAATGAGCAGTTCTTC. Amino acids: CASSQGQGPSYNEQFF.

The rearrangement uses TRBV6-5 and TRBJ2-3; D is uncertain. V was clipped by 4 bases and J by 0 bases, with 11 bases between them. Germline CDR1 and CDR2: MNHEY and SVGAGI. The CDR3 spans 15 residues. In DNA, the CDR3 is TGTGCCAGCAGTTCCCAAGGATGGAGCACAGATACGCAGTATTTT. Encoded protein: CASSSQGWSTDTQYF.

V usage is TRBV12-1 and J usage is TRBJ1-2; TRBD1, as called in the table, went unchecked against the DNA. TRBV12-1 is a documented pseudogene. This CDR3 has 15 amino acids. The CDR3 coding sequence is TGTGCCAGCAGCTTTGCGACAGGTAAGCACTATGGCTACACCTTC. Amino acids: CASSFATGKHYGYTF.